The subject of this entry is one TCR beta chain. Antigen specificity is unknown. TCRdb's table, derived via immunoSEQ multiplex PCR, lists solely in-frame clones and lacks some. The table includes tens of thousands of clones, almost 75% detected once. The CDR3 runs 16 residues. The ends were cut back, 2 bases at V and 4 bases at J, with 17 bases in the middle. Germline assignment: CDR1 KGHSH and CDR2 LQKENI. The data derive from a study of CD8 T cell repertoires and HIV-1 epitope variants. Findings and limits, study-wide: Beta chains alone show antigen proliferation, not cytokine profile or function.

Sequences were obtained from uncultured baseline CD8+ T cells from peripheral blood mononuclear cells (PBMCs). This clonotype was sampled from a male donor with HIV. V usage is TRBV18 and J usage is TRBJ1-1; D gene uncertain. The CDR3 here is CASSPRTPGGSTEAFF. The CDR3 DNA sequence: TGTGCCAGCTCACCAAGAACCCCCGGTGGGAGCACTGAAGCTTTCTTT.